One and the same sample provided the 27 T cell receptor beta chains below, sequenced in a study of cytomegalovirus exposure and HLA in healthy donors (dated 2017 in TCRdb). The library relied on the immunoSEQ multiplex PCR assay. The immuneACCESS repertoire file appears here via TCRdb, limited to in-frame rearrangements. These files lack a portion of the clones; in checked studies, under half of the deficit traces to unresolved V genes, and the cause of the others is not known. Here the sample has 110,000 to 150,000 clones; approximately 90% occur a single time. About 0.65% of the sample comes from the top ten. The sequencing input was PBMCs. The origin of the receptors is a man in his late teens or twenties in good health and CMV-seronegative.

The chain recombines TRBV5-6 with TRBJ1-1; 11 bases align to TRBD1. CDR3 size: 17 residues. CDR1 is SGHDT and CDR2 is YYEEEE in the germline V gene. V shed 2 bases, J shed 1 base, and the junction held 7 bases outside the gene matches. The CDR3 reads CASSFWGQGERNTEAFF. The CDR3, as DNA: TGTGCCAGCAGCTTTTGGGGACAGGGGGAGAGGAACACTGAAGCTTTCTTT.

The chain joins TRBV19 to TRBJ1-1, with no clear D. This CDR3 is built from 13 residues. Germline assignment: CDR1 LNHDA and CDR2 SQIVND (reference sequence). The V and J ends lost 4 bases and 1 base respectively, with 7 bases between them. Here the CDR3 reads CASSKVENTEAFF. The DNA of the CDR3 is TGTGCCAGTAGTAAAGTAGAGAACACTGAAGCTTTCTTT.

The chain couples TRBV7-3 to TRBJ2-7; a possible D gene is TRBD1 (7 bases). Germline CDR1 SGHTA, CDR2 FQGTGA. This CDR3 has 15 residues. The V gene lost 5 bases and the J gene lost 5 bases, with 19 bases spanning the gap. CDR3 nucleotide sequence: TGTGCCAGCAGCCAGGGGGGTAGTCTGCCCCACGAGCAGTACTTC. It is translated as CASSQGGSLPHEQYF.

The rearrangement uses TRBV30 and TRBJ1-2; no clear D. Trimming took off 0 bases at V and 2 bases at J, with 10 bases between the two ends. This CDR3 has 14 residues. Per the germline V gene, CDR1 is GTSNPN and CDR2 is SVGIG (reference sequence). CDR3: CAWSVLAENYGYTF. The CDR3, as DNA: TGTGCCTGGAGTGTACTTGCGGAGAACTATGGCTACACCTTC.

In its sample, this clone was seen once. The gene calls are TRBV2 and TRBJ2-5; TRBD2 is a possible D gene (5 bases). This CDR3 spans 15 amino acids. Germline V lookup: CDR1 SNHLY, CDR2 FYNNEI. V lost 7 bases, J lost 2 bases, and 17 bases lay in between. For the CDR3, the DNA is TGTGCCAGCAACGAACAAGCGGAAATACAAGAGACCCAGTACTTC. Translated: CASNEQAEIQETQYF. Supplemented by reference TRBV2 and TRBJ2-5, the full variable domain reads EPEVTQTPSHQVTQMGQEVILRCVPISNHLYFYWYRQILGQKVEFLVSFYNNEISEKSEIFDDQFSVERPDGSNFTLKIRSTKLEDSAMYFCASNEQAEIQETQYFGPGTRLLVL.

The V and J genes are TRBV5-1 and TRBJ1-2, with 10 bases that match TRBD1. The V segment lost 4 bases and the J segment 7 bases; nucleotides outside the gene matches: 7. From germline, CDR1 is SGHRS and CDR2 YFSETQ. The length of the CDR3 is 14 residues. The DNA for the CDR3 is TGCGCCAGCAGCCGTGGGACAGGGGTTTTTGGCTACACCTTC. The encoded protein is CASSRGTGVFGYTF.

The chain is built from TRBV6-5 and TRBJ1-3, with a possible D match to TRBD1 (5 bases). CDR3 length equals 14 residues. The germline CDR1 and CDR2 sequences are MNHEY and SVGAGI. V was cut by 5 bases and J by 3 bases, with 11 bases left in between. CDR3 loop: CASSNQGIGNTIYF. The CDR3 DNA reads TGTGCCAGCAGTAATCAGGGTATTGGAAACACCATATATTTT.

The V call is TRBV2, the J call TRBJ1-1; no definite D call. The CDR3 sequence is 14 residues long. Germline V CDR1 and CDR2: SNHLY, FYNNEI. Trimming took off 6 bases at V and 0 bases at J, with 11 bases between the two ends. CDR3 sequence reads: CASRGVQLNTEAFF. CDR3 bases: TGTGCCAGCAGGGGAGTCCAGCTGAACACTGAAGCTTTCTTT.

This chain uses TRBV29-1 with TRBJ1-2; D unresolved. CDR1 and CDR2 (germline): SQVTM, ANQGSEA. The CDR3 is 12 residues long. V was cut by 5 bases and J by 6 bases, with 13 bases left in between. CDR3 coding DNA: TGCAGCGTTTTCACAATGATGGATGGCTACACCTTC. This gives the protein CSVFTMMDGYTF.

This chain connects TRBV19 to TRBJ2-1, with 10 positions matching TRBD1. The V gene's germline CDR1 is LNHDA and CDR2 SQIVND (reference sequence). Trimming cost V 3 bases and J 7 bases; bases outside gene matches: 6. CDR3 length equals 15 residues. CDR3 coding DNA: TGTGCCAGTAGTATTAGGGGACAGGGGTGGAATGAGCAGTTCTTC. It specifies CASSIRGQGWNEQFF.

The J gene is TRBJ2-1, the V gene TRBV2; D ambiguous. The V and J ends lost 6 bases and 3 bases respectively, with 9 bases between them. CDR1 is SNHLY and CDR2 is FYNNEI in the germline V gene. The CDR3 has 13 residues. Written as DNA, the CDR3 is TGTGCCAGCAGCACCCCGGGCTACAATGAGCAGTTCTTC. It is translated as CASSTPGYNEQFF.

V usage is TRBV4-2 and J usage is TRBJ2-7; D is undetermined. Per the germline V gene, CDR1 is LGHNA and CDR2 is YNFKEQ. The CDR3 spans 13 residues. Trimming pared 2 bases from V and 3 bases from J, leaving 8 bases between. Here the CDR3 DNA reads TGTGCCAGCAGCCAATCCCTAGTCTACGAGCAGTACTTC. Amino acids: CASSQSLVYEQYF.

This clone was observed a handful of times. In DNA, the CDR3 is TGTGCCAGCAGCCGGACAGGGGCTAACTATGGCTACACCTTC. Translated: CASSRTGANYGYTF. This chain joins TRBV5-4 and TRBJ1-2; TRBD1 agrees at 9 bases. Germline V gene data show CDR1 as SGHNT and CDR2 as YYREEE (reference sequence). The CDR3 is 14 residues long. The V and J ends lost 4 bases and 0 bases, in that order; junction bases with no gene match: 1.

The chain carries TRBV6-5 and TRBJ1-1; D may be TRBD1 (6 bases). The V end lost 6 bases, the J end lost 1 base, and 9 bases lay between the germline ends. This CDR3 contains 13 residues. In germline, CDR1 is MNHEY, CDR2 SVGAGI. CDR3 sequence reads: CASRADRNTEAFF. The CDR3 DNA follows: TGTGCCAGCAGAGCGGACAGGAACACTGAAGCTTTCTTT.

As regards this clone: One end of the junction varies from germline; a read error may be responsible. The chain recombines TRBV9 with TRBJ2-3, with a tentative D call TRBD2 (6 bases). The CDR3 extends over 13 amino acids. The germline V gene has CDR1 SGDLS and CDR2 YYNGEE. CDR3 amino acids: CASSVDGEALSKF. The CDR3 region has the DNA TGTGCCAGCAGCGTAGATGGGGAGGCCCTCTCCAAATTT.

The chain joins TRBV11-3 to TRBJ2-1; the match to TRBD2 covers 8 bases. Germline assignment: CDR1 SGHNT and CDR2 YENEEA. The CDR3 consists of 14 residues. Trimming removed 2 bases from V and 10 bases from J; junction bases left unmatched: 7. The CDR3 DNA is TGTGCCAGCAGCTTAACTAGCGGAAGAGAGGAGCAGTTCTTC. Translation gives CASSLTSGREEQFF.

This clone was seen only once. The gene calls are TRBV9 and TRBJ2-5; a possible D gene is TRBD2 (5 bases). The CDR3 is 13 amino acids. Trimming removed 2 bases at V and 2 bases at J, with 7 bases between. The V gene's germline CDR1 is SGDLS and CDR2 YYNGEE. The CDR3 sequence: CASSVDWQETQYF. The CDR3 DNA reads TGTGCCAGCAGCGTGGACTGGCAAGAGACCCAGTACTTC.

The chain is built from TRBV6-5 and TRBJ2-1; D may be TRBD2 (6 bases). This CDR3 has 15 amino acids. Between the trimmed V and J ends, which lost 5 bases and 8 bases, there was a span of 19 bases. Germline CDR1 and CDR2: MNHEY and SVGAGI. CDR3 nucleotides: TGTGCCAGCAGTCCTTCGGGGGTCTTGGGGGATGAGCAGTTCTTC. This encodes CASSPSGVLGDEQFF.

Here the CDR3 DNA reads TGTGCCATCAGTGATGGGACATCCCAACTGTTTTTT. This encodes CAISDGTSQLFF. This chain links TRBV10-3 with TRBJ1-4; a possible D gene is TRBD1 (6 bases). Trimming pared 3 bases from V and 12 bases from J, leaving 11 bases between. CDR3 length: 12 amino acids. CDR1 and CDR2 (germline): ENHRY, SYGVKD.

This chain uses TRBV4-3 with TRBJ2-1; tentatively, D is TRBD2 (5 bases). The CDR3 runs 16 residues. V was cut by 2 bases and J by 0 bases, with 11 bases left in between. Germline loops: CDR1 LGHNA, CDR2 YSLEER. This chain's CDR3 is CASSQYSVSSYNEQFF. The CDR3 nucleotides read TGCGCCAGCAGCCAATATAGCGTGAGCTCCTACAATGAGCAGTTCTTC.

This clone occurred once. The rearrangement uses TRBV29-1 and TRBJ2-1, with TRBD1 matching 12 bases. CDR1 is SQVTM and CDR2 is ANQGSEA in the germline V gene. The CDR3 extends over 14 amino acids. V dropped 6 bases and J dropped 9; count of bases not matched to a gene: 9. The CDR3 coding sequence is TGCAGCGTAGCCGGGACAGGGGGCCGGGGTGAGCAGTTCTTC. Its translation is CSVAGTGGRGEQFF.

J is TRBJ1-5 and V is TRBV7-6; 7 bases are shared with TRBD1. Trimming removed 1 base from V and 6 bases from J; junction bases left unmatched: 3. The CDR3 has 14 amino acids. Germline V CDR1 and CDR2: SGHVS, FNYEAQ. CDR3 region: CASSLGQGAQPQHF. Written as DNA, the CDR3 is TGTGCCAGCAGCTTAGGACAGGGCGCTCAGCCCCAGCATTTT.

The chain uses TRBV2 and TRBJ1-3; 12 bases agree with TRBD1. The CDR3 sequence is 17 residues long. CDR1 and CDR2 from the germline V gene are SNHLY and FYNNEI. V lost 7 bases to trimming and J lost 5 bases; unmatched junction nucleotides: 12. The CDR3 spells CASMGQGALETRNTIYF. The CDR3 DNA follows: TGTGCCAGCATGGGACAGGGGGCTCTGGAAACACGAAACACCATATATTTT. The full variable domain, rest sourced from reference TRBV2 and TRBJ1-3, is EPEVTQTPSHQVTQMGQEVILRCVPISNHLYFYWYRQILGQKVEFLVSFYNNEISEKSEIFDDQFSVERPDGSNFTLKIRSTKLEDSAMYFCASMGQGALETRNTIYFGEGSWLTVV.

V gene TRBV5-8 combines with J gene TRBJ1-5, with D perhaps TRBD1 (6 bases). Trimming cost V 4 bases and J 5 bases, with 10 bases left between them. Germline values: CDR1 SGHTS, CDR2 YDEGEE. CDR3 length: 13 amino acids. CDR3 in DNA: TGTGCCAGCAGCCCCCACAGGGATCAGCCCCAGCATTTT. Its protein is CASSPHRDQPQHF.

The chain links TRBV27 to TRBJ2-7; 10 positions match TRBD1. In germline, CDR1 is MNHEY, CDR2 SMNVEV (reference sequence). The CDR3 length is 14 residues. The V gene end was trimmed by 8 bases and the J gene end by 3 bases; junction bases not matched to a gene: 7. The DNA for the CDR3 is TGTGCCAGCTCTACCGGGACAGGGGTCTACGAGCAGTACTTC. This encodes CASSTGTGVYEQYF.

The CDR3 nucleotides are TGTGCCAGCAGCTTAGGCACAGGGGGCAGGGTGGACACCGGGGAGCTGTTTTTT. Protein product: CASSLGTGGRVDTGELFF. The gene calls are TRBV7-9 and TRBJ2-2; TRBD1 matches 9 bases. CDR1 SEHNR and CDR2 FQNEAQ come from the germline V gene (reference sequence). The V segment lost 1 base and the J segment 3 bases; nucleotides outside the gene matches: 9. The CDR3 is made up of 18 amino acids.

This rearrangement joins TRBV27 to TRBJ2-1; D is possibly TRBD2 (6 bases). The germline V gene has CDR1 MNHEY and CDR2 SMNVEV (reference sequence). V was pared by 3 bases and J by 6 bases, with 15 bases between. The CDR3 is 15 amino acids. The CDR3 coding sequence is TGTGCCAGCAGTTTTGGAGGGTTGGCGGGCAATGAGCAGTTCTTC. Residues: CASSFGGLAGNEQFF.